These T cell receptor beta chains were read from a single sample in a study of radiation and T cells in renal cell carcinoma. Libraries were prepared by immunoSEQ multiplex PCR; TCRdb keeps only in-frame clonotypes and omits some of them. The table has approximately 75,000 clones, 82% seen once. The sequences come from blood, collected from a patient whose treatment included radiotherapy and nephrectomy. Receptors were obtained from a man aged 60 to 75 with renal cell carcinoma. The conserved cysteine and the conserved F or W are not part of the CDR3 here. Each record gives: clone size, D gene, J gene, V gene, CDR3 protein. A D gene is named only where the DNA matches it firmly. Some rows mark clone size as missing; the rest say once, few, many or name a class of expanded clone.

- | - | TRBJ2-3 | TRBV10-1 | ASITLVDTQY
- | TRBD1 | TRBJ2-7 | TRBV6-5 | ASSYGTANGFYEQY
- | TRBD2 | TRBJ2-1 | TRBV10-3 | AISESKGTSGDNEQF
- | - | TRBJ1-4 | TRBV7-9 | ASSQFGRGNEKLF
- | - | TRBJ2-7 | TRBV7-9 | ASSLAGAYEQY
- | - | TRBJ2-5 | TRBV7-9 | ASSLTVGRETQY
- | - | TRBJ2-3 | TRBV11-1 | ASSLLQGTDTQY
- | - | TRBJ1-3 | TRBV7-9 | ASSLAGSISGNTIY
once | - | TRBJ1-5 | TRBV10-3 | ASSQLQGGQPQH
- | - | TRBJ1-5 | TRBV10-3 | AIRGQLNQPQH
- | TRBD2 | TRBJ2-3 | TRBV5-4 | ASSLGLAGGPDTQY
- | - | TRBJ1-1 | TRBV29-1 | SGQDTEAF
- | - | TRBJ1-3 | TRBV18 | ASSPNGRAGATSGNTIY
- | - | TRBJ2-7 | TRBV28 | ASSSFVWTQSSYEQY
- | TRBD2 | TRBJ2-3 | TRBV5-4 | ASSLGMRGTSGRAGDTQY
- | TRBD1 | TRBJ1-2 | TRBV30 | AWIQGNGYT
- | TRBD1 | TRBJ2-2 | TRBV10-1 | ASSYGTGGRPGELF
- | - | TRBJ2-3 | TRBV7-8 | ASSLVWVTDTQY
- | - | TRBJ2-1 | TRBV11-3 | ASSYIGSREVFYNEQF
- | - | TRBJ1-1 | TRBV5-1 | ASSDPLDPVTEAF
- | - | TRBJ2-5 | TRBV5-8 | ASSFVLAAPQETQY
- | - | TRBJ2-1 | TRBV11-2 | ASSSQANYNEQF
few | TRBD1 | TRBJ1-5 | TRBV19 | ASTPGQAGNSQH
- | - | TRBJ2-1 | TRBV19 | ASNFPSRNEQF
few | - | TRBJ1-6 | TRBV6-1 | ASSDMWVSPLH
- | - | TRBJ2-1 | TRBV7-3 | ASRTGAPPNNEQF
few | - | TRBJ1-2 | TRBV27 | ASSPPEGYGYT
- | - | TRBJ1-2 | TRBV28 | ASSLLIGLADYGYT
many | TRBD2 | TRBJ2-1 | TRBV5-4 | ASSLGYITSGSYNEQF
- | - | TRBJ2-3 | TRBV2 | ASGGLPRTDTQY
- | - | TRBJ1-1 | TRBV6-5 | ASSYFSPGGTEAF
- | TRBD2 | TRBJ2-3 | TRBV19 | ASSEYRGARVAGAKSADTQY
- | TRBD2 | TRBJ2-7 | TRBV27 | ASSLSAGGTYEQY
many | - | TRBJ1-1 | TRBV4-1 | ASSQDLGPAAF
- | TRBD1 | TRBJ1-1 | TRBV6-1 | ASSEAAGGMNTEAF
- | TRBD1 | TRBJ2-5 | TRBV5-1 | ASSLDVGQGTTQY
few | - | TRBJ1-5 | TRBV5-1 | ASSVGLPGTSAQH
- | - | TRBJ2-1 | TRBV7-6 | ASSFGTNRGYNEQF
- | TRBD1 | TRBJ2-7 | TRBV27 | ASSLLTGGLYEQY
- | TRBD1 | TRBJ1-3 | TRBV15 | ATSRGTGSSGNTIY
once | TRBD1 | TRBJ1-2 | TRBV27 | ASSFDRGNYGYT
- | TRBD1 | TRBJ2-1 | TRBV19 | ASSPRTGYGGYNEQF
- | - | TRBJ1-2 | TRBV28 | ASSSRDSLTVNYGYT
- | - | TRBJ1-2 | TRBV6-5 | ASSLDAGRGVNGYT
- | - | TRBJ2-5 | TRBV6-5 | ASSRGQETQY